Reported below is one T cell receptor beta chain. Its cognate antigen is unknown. This sample is drawn from a study of cytomegalovirus exposure and HLA in healthy donors. Whole-study context: The same platform was used for the 100 to 150 validation repertoires and the 600 to 700 first-cohort repertoires, a later analysis reported. The study's findings and limits: CMV antigen specificity of three CMV-associated chains was confirmed in vitro. Reports described diagnosis of cytomegalovirus status by the classifier as highly specific and sensitive. 150 or so TCR beta chains were listed as cytomegalovirus-associated.

Assay: immunoSEQ multiplex PCR; the TCRdb copy retains only in-frame clones and omits some. The sample yields about 280,000 clones, over 75% seen once. Trimming stripped 3 bases from V and 7 bases from J, with 15 bases between. Germline V CDR1 and CDR2: WSHSY, SAAADI. There are 14 residues in the CDR3. The sequence came from a woman aged 18-29 years in good health and CMV-seronegative. The specimen sequenced was PBMCs. The chain uses TRBV10-2 and TRBJ1-2, with D possibly matching TRBD1 (5 bases). The CDR3 loop reads CASSDGWGSRGYTF. The CDR3 nucleotides read TGCGCCAGCAGTGACGGATGGGGCTCGCGTGGCTACACCTTC.